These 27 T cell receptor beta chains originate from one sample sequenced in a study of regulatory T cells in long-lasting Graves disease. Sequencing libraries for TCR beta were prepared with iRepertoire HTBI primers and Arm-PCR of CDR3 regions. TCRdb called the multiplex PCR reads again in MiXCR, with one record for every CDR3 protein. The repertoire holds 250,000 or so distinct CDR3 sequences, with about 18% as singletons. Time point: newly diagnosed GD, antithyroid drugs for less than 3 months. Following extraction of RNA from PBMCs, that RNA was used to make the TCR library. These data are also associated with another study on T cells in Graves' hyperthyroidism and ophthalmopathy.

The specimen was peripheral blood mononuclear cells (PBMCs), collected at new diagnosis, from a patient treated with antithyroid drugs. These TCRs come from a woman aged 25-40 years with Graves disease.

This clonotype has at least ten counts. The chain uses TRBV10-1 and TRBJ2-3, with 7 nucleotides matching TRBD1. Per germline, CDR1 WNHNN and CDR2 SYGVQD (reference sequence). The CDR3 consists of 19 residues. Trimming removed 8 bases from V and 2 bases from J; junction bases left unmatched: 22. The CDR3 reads CASDPPPQRGRNLTDTQYF. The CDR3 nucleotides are TGCGCCAGCGACCCTCCGCCTCAAAGGGGGCGCAACCTCACAGATACGCAGTATTTT.

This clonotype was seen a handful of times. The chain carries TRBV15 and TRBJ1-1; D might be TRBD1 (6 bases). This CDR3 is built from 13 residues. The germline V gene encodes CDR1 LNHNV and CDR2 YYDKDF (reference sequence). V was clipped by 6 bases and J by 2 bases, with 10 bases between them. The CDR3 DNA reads TGTGCCACCAGTGGACAGAGAAACACTGAAGCTTTCTTT. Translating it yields CATSGQRNTEAFF.

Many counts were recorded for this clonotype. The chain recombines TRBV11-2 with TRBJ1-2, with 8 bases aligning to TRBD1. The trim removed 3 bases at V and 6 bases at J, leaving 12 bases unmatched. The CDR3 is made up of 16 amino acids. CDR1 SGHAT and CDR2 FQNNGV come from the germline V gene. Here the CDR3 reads CASSFRIRGRGDGYTF. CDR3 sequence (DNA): TGTGCCAGCAGCTTCAGAATCAGGGGGCGCGGGGATGGCTACACCTTC.

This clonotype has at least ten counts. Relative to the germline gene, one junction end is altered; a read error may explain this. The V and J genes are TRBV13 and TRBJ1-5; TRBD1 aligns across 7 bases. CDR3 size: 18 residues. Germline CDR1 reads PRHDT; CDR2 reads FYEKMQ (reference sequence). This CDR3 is CASSYVPVDRESDQPQHF. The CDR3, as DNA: TGCGCCAGCAGCTATGTTCCCGTCGACAGGGAGTCCGATCAGCCCCAGCATTTT.

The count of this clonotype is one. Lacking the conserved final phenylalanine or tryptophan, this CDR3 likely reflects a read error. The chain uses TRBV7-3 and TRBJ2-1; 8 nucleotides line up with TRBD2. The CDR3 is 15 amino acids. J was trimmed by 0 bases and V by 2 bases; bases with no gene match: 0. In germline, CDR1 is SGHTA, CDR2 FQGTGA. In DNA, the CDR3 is TGTGCCAGCAGCTTAGGGACTAGCTCCTACAATGAGCAGTTCATC. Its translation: CASSLGTSSYNEQFI.

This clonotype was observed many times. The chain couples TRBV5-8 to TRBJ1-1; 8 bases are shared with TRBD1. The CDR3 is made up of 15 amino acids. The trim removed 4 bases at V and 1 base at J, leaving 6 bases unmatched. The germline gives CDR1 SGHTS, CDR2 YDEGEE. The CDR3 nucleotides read TGTGCCAGCAGCATCCGACAGGGGTGGAACACTGAAGCTTTCTTT. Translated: CASSIRQGWNTEAFF.

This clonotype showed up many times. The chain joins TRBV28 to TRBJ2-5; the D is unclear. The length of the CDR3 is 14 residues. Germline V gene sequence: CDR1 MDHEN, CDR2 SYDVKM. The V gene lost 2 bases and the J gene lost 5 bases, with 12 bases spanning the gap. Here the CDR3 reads CASSLDQHGETQYF. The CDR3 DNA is TGTGCCAGCAGTTTAGACCAACACGGGGAGACCCAGTACTTC.

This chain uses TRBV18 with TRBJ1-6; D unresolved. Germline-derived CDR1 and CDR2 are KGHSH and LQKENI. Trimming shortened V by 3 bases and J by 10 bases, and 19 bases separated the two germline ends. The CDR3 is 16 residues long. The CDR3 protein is CASSPGVGSEGSPLHF. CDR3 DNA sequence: TGTGCCAGCTCACCCGGAGTGGGTTCAGAGGGATCACCCCTCCACTTT.

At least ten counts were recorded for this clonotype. In nucleotides, the CDR3 is TGTGCCAGCAGCCCGACTAGCGGGGCGATCGAGCAGTACTTC. Translating it yields CASSPTSGAIEQYF. The chain recombines TRBV7-9 with TRBJ2-7; the match to TRBD2 covers 11 bases. V was pared by 5 bases and J by 6 bases, with 6 bases of the junction left unmatched. Per the germline V gene, CDR1 is SEHNR and CDR2 is FQNEAQ (reference sequence). The CDR3 contains 14 residues.

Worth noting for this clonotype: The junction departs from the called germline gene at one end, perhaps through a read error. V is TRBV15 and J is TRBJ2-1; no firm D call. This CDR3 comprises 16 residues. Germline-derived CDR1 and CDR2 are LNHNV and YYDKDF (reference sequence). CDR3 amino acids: CVTSRDLGNSHNEQFF. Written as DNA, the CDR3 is TGTGTCACCAGCAGAGATCTGGGGAACTCCCACAATGAGCAGTTCTTC.

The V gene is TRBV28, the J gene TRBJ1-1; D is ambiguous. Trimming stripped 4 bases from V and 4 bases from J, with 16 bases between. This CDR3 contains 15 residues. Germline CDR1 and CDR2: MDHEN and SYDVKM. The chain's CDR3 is CASSSPSTSGTEAFF. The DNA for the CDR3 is TGTGCCAGCAGTTCTCCCAGCACGTCCGGCACTGAAGCTTTCTTT.

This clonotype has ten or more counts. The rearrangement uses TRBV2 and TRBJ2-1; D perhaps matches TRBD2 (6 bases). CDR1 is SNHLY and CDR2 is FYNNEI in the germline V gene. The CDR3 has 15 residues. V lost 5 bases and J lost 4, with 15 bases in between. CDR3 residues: CASSIRGTGYNEQFF. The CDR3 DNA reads TGTGCCAGCAGTATACGGGGGACCGGGTACAATGAGCAGTTCTTC.

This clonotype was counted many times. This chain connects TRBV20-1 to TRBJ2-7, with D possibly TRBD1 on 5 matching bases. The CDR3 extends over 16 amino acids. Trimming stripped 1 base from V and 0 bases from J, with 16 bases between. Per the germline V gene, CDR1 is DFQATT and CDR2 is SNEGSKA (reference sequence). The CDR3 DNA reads TGCAGTGCTAGAGCTAGGGGAAAAGGCAGCTCCTACGAGCAGTACTTC. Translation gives CSARARGKGSSYEQYF.

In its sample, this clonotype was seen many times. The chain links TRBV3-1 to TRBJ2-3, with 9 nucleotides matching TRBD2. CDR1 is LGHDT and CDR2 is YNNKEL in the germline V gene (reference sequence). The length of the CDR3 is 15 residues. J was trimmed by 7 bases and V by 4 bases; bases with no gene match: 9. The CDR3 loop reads CASSPASGGTNTQYF. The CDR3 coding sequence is TGTGCCAGCAGCCCCGCCAGCGGGGGGACCAATACGCAGTATTTT.

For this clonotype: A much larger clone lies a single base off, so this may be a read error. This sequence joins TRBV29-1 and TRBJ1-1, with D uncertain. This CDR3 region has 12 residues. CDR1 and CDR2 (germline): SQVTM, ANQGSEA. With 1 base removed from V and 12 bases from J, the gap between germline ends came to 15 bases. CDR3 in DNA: TGCAGCGTTGAAGGTAACTCAAGCCGGACTTTCTTT. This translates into CSVEGNSSRTFF.

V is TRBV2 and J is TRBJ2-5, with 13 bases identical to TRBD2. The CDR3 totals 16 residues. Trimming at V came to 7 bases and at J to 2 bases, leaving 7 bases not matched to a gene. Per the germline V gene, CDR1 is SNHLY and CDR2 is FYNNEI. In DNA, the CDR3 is TGTGCCAGCACCGGGACTAGCGGGGAGGTACAAGAGACCCAGTACTTC. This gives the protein CASTGTSGEVQETQYF. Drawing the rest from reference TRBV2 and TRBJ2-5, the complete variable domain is EPEVTQTPSHQVTQMGQEVILRCVPISNHLYFYWYRQILGQKVEFLVSFYNNEISEKSEIFDDQFSVERPDGSNFTLKIRSTKLEDSAMYFCASTGTSGEVQETQYFGPGTRLLVL.

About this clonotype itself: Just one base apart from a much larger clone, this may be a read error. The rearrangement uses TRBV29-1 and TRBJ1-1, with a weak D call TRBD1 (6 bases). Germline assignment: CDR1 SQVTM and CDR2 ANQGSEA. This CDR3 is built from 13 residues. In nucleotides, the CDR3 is TGCAGCTCTCGGGACACCAGGAACCCTGAAGCTTTCTTT. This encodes CSSRDTRNPEAFF.

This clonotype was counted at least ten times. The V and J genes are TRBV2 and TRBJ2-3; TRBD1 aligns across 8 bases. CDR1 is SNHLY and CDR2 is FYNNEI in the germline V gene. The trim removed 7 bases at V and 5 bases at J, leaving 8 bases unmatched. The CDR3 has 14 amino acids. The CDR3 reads CASIPDRGGDTQYF. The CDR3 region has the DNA TGTGCCAGCATCCCTGACAGGGGTGGAGATACGCAGTATTTT. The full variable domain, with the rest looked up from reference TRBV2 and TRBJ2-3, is EPEVTQTPSHQVTQMGQEVILRCVPISNHLYFYWYRQILGQKVEFLVSFYNNEISEKSEIFDDQFSVERPDGSNFTLKIRSTKLEDSAMYFCASIPDRGGDTQYFGPGTRLTVL.

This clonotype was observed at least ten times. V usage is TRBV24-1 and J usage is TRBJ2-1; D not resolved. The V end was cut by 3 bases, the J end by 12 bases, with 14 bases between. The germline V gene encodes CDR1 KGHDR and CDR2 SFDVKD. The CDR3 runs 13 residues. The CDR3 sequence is CATSDRTSSGQFF. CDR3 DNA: TGTGCCACCAGTGATCGAACCTCCTCGGGGCAGTTCTTC.

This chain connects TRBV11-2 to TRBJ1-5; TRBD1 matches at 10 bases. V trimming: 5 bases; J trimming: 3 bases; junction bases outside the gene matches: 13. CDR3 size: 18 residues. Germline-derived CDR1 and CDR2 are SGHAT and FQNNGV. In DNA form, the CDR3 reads TGTGCCAGCAGCCCCGGGACAGGGGCAGGACTCACCAATCAGCCCCAGCATTTT. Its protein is CASSPGTGAGLTNQPQHF.

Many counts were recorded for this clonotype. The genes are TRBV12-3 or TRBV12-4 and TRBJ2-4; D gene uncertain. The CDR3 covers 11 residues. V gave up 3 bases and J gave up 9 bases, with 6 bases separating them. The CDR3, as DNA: TGTGCCAGCAGTTTCGCCGCCATTCAGTACTTC. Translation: CASSFAAIQYF.

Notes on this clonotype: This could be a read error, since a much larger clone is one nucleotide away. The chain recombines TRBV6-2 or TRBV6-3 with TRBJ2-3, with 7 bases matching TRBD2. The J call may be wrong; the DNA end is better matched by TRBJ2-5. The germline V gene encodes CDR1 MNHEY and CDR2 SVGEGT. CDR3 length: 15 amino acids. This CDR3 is CASSDRGLVGETQYF. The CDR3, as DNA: TGTGCCAGCAGTGATAGAGGACTAGTGGGAGAGACCCAGTACTTC.

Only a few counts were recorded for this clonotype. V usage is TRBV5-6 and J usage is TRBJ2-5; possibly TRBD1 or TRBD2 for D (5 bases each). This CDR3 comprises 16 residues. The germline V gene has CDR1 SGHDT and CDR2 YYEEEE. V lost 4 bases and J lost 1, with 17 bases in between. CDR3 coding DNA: TGTGCCAGCAGCGCCGCCTCGGACGGGACCCAAGAGACCCAGTACTTC. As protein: CASSAASDGTQETQYF.

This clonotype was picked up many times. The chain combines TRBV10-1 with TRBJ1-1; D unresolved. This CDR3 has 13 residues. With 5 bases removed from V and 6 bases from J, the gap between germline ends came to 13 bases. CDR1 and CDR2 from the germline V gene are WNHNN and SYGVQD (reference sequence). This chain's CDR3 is CASSPYDISEAFF. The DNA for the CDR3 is TGCGCCAGCAGTCCTTATGATATCTCTGAAGCTTTCTTT.

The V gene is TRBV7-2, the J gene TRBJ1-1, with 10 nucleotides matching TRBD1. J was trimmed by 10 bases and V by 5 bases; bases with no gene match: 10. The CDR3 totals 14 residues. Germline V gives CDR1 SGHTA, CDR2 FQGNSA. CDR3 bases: TGTGCCAGCAGCCTACGGGGACAGGGGTTCGGAGCTTTCTTT. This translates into CASSLRGQGFGAFF.

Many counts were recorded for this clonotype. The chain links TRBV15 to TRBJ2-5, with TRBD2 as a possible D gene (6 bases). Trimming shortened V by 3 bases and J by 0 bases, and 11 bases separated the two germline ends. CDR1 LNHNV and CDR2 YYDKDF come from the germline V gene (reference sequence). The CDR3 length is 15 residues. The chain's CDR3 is CATSSSRGYQETQYF. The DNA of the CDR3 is TGTGCCACCAGCAGTAGTCGGGGGTACCAAGAGACCCAGTACTTC.

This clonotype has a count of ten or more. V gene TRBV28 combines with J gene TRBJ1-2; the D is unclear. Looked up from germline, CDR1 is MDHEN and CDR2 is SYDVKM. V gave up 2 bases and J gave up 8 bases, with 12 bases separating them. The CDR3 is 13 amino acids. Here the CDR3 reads CASSLTQLEGYTF. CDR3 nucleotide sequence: TGTGCCAGCAGTTTAACGCAGCTGGAAGGCTACACCTTC.